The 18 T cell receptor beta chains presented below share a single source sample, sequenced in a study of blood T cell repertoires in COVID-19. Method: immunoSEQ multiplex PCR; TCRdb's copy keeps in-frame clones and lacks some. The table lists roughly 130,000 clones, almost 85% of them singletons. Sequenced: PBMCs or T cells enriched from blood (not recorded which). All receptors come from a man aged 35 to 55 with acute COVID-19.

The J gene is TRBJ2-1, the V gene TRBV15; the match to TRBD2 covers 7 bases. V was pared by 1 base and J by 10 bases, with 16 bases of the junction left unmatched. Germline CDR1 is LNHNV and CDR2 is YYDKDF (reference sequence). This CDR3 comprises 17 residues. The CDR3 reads CATSRGPWEEREGEQFF. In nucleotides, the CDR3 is TGTGCCACCAGCAGAGGGCCGTGGGAAGAGCGGGAAGGAGAGCAGTTCTTC.

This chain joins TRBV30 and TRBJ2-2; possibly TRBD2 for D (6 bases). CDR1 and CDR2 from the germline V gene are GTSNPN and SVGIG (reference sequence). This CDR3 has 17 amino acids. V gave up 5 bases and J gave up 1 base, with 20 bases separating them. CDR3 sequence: CAWGGWGRFKNTGELFF. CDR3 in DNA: TGTGCCTGGGGAGGGTGGGGCCGATTTAAGAACACCGGGGAGCTGTTTTTT.

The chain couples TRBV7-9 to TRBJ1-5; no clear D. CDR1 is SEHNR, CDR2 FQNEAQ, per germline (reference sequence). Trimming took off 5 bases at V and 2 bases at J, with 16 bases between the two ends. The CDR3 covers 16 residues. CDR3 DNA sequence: TGTGCCAGCAGCCCCTGGGCTACTTATCGCAATCAGCCCCAGCATTTT. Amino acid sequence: CASSPWATYRNQPQHF. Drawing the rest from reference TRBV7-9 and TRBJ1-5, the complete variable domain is DTGVSQNPRHKITKRGQNVTFRCDPISEHNRLYWYRQTLGQGPEFLTYFQNEAQLEKSRLLSDRFSAERPKGSFSTLEIQRTEQGDSAMYLCASSPWATYRNQPQHFGDGTRLSIL.

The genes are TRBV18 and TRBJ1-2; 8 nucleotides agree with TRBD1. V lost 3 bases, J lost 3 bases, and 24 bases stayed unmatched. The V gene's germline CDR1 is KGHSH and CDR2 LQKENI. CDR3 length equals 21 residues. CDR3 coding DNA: TGTGCCAGCTCACCCCAGGGGGCCATTACCGGACAGGCGGAGGGGTACTATGGCTACACCTTC. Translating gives CASSPQGAITGQAEGYYGYTF.

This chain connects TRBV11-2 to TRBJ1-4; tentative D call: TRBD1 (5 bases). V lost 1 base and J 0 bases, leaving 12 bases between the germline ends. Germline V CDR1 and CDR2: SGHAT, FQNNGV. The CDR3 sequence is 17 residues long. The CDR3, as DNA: TGTGCCAGCAGCTTAGTCGGGGGTAGAGCAACTAATGAAAAACTGTTTTTT. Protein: CASSLVGGRATNEKLFF. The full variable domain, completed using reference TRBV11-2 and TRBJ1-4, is EAGVAQSPRYKIIEKRQSVAFWCNPISGHATLYWYQQILGQGPKLLIQFQNNGVVDDSQLPKDRFSAERLKGVDSTLKIQPAKLEDSAVYLCASSLVGGRATNEKLFFGSGTQLSVL.

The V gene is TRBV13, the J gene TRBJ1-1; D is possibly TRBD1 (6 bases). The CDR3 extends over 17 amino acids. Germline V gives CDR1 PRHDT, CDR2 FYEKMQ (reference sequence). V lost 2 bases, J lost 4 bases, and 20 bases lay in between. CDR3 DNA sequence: TGTGCCAGCAGCTTAAACCCCTGGGGGGGCGGGAGCACTGAAGCTTTCTTT. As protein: CASSLNPWGGGSTEAFF. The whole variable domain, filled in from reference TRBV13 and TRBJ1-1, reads AAGVIQSPRHLIKEKRETATLKCYPIPRHDTVYWYQQGPGQDPQFLISFYEKMQSDKGSIPDRFSAQQFSDYHSELNMSSLELGDSALYFCASSLNPWGGGSTEAFFGQGTRLTVV.

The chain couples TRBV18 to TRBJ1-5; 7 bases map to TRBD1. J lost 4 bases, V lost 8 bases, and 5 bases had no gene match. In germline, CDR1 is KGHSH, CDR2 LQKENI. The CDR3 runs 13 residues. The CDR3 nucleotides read TGTGCCAGCCAGGGGGAGAGAAATCAGCCCCAGCATTTT. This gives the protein CASQGERNQPQHF.

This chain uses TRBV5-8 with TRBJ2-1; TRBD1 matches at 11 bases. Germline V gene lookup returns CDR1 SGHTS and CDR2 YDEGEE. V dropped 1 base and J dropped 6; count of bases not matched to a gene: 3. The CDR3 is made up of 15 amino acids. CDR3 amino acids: CASSLRDRGSNEQFF. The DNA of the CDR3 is TGTGCCAGCAGCTTGAGGGACAGGGGGAGCAATGAGCAGTTCTTC. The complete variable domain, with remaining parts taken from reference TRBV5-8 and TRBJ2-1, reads EAGVTQSPTHLIKTRGQQATLRCSPISGHTSVYWYQQALGLGLQFLLWYDEGEERNRGNFPPRFSGRQFPNYSSELNVNALELEDSALYLCASSLRDRGSNEQFFGPGTRLTVL.

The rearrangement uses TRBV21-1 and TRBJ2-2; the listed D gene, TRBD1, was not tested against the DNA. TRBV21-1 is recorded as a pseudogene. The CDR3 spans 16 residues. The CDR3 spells CASNSFRTGRAGELFF. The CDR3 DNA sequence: TGTGCCAGCAATTCATTCCGGACAGGGAGGGCCGGGGAGCTGTTTTTT.

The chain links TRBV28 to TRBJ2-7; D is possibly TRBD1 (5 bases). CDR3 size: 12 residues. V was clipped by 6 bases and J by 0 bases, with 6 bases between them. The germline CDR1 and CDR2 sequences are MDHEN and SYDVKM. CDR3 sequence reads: CASRTVSYEQYF. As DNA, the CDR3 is TGTGCCAGCAGGACAGTCTCCTACGAGCAGTACTTC.

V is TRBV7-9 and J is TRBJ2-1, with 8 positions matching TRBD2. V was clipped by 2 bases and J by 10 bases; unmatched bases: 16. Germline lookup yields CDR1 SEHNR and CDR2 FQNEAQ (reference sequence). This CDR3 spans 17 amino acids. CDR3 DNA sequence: TGTGCCAGCAGCTTACCCCGGGGGGGCTTAAGATGGGGCGAGCAGTTCTTC. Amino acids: CASSLPRGGLRWGEQFF.

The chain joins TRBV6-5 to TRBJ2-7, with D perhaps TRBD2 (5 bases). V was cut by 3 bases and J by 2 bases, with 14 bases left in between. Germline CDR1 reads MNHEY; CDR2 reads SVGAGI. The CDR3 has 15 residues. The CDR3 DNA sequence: TGTGCCAGCAGTTATGGGTCCGGGGTGCCCTACGAGCAGTACTTC. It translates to CASSYGSGVPYEQYF.

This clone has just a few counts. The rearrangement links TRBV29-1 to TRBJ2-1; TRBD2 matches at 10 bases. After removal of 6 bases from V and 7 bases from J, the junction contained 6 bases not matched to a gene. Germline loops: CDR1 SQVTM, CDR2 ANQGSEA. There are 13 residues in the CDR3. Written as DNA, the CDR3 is TGCAGCGTCACGAAGCGGGAGGGGAATGAGCAGTTCTTC. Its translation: CSVTKREGNEQFF.

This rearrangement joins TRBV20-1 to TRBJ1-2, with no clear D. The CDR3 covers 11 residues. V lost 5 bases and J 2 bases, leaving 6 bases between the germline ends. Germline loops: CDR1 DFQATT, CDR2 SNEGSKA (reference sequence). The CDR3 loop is CSAQLNYGYTF. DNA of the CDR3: TGCAGTGCTCAACTGAACTATGGCTACACCTTC.

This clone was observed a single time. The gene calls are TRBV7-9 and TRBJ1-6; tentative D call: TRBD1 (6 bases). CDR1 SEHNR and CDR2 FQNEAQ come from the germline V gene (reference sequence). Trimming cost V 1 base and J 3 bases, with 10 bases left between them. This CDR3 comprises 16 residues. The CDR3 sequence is CASSLGEGGYNSPLHF. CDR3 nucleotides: TGTGCCAGCAGCTTAGGTGAAGGGGGCTATAATTCACCCCTCCACTTT.

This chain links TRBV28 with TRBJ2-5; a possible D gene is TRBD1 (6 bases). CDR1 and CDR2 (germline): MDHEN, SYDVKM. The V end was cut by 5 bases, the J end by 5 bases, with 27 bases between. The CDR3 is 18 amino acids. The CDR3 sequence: CASSPPFPWTVDWETQYF. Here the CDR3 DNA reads TGTGCCAGCAGTCCCCCCTTTCCGTGGACAGTAGACTGGGAGACCCAGTACTTC.

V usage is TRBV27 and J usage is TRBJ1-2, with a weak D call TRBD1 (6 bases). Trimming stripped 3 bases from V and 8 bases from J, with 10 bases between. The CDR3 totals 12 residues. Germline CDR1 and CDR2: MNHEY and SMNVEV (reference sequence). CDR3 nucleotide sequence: TGTGCCAGCAGTTTCAGGGGAGAAGGCTACACCTTC. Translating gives CASSFRGEGYTF.

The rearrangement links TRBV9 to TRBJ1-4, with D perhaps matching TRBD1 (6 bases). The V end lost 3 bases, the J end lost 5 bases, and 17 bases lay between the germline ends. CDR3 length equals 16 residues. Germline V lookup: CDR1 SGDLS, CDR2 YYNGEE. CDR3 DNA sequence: TGTGCCAGCAGCGCCGAACCAGGGGCCGGGAATGAAAAACTGTTTTTT. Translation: CASSAEPGAGNEKLFF.